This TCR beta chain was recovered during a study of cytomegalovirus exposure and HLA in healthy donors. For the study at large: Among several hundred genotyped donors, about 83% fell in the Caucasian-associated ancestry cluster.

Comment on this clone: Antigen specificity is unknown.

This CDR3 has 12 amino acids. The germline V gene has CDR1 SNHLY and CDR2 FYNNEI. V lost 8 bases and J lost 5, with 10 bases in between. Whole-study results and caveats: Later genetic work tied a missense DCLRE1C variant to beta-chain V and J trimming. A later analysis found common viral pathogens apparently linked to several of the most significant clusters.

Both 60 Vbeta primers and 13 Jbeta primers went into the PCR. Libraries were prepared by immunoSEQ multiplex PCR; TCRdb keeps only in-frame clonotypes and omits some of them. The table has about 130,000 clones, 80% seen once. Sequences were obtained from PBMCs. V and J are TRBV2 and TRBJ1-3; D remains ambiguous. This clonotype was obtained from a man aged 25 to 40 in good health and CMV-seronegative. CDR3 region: CASLNTRNTIYF. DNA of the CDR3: TGTGCCAGCCTCAACACGCGAAACACCATATATTTT. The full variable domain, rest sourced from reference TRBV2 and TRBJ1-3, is EPEVTQTPSHQVTQMGQEVILRCVPISNHLYFYWYRQILGQKVEFLVSFYNNEISEKSEIFDDQFSVERPDGSNFTLKIRSTKLEDSAMYFCASLNTRNTIYFGEGSWLTVV.